What follows describes a single T cell receptor (beta chain). The antigen is unknown. The length of the CDR3 is 13 residues. Trimming took 4 bases from V and 7 from J, leaving 14 bases between them. Germline values: CDR1 LGHNA, CDR2 YSLEER. The data derive from a study of T cell responses to AZD1222 COVID-19 vaccine. About the research overall: Samples with a second dose at about 4 or about 12 weeks were pooled together.

Using immunoSEQ multiplex PCR, the repertoire was profiled, and TCRdb retains in-frame clones only, with some absent. In the table there are roughly 120,000 clones, about 87% of which are singletons. Study conclusions and caveats: Just a handful of AZD1222 recipients were seropositive at baseline. The donor cohort was predominantly white British with a female majority, and clonal diversity may have been underestimated.

The receptor was isolated from an adult in good health. V usage is TRBV4-3 and J usage is TRBJ2-7; D remains ambiguous. The sample here was peripheral blood, taken on day 0 of AZD1222 vaccination. In DNA, the CDR3 is TGCGCCAGCAGCCTCACCCGGGTAGGAGAGCAGTACTTC. This codes for CASSLTRVGEQYF.